Below are 31 T cell receptor beta chains sequenced from a single sample in a study of sequential checkpoint blockade in melanoma. Produced via immunoSEQ multiplex PCR; TCRdb's table is partial and in-frame only. The data contain 15,000 or so clones, roughly 70% of them singletons. Treatment defined: randomized to nivolumab then ipilimumab (arm A) or the reverse (arm B). The source material was CD8+ T cells sorted from blood (inferred from file names), sampled from a patient given nivolumab and ipilimumab in sequence. These receptors were obtained from a human donor with melanoma.

V gene TRBV29-1 combines with J gene TRBJ1-2, with 7 positions matching TRBD1. Trimming at V came to 7 bases and at J to 0 bases, leaving 5 bases not matched to a gene. Germline V gene lookup returns CDR1 SQVTM and CDR2 ANQGSEA. The CDR3 is made up of 13 amino acids. CDR3 amino acids: CSAEDRTNYGYTF. DNA of the CDR3: TGCAGCGCCGAGGACAGGACTAACTATGGCTACACCTTC.

Judged by abundance, this clone is large. V gene TRBV5-1 combines with J gene TRBJ1-2; no definite D call. V lost 2 bases to trimming and J lost 4 bases, with 9 bases between them. This CDR3 comprises 13 residues. Per germline, CDR1 SGHRS and CDR2 YFSETQ. In DNA, the CDR3 is TGCGCCAGCAGCTTCGACAAGACCTATGGCTACACCTTC. The encoded protein is CASSFDKTYGYTF.

The chain couples TRBV13 to TRBJ2-7; unclear D gene. Germline V lookup: CDR1 PRHDT, CDR2 FYEKMQ (reference sequence). Trimming shortened V by 5 bases and J by 3 bases, and 8 bases separated the two germline ends. The CDR3 is made up of 12 amino acids. The CDR3 nucleotides are TGTGCCAGCAGCCTTTCTCACTACGAGCAGTACGTC. It encodes CASSLSHYEQYV.

V is TRBV15 and J is TRBJ2-1; D may be TRBD2 (7 bases). The CDR3 is made up of 15 amino acids. Trimming cost V 7 bases and J 2 bases, with 15 bases left between them. The germline V gene has CDR1 LNHNV and CDR2 YYDKDF (reference sequence). The CDR3 region is CATTGRGGPYNEQFF. CDR3 nucleotide sequence: TGTGCCACCACGGGTAGGGGGGGCCCCTACAATGAGCAGTTCTTC. The full variable domain, its missing parts supplied by reference TRBV15 and TRBJ2-1, is DAMVIQNPRYQVTQFGKPVTLSCSQTLNHNVMYWYQQKSSQAPKLLFHYYDKDFNNEADTPDNFQSRRPNTSFCFLDIRSPGLGDTAMYLCATTGRGGPYNEQFFGPGTRLTVL.

The V call is TRBV11-3, the J call TRBJ2-1; a weak D match, TRBD2 (6 bases). Germline loops: CDR1 SGHNT, CDR2 YENEEA. The CDR3 is 15 amino acids. V lost 1 base, J lost 3 bases, and 10 bases lay in between. Written as DNA, the CDR3 is TGTGCCAGCAGCTTAGTGGGCGGGATCTACAATGAGCAGTTCTTC. It yields the protein CASSLVGGIYNEQFF. Variable domain in full (rest from reference TRBV11-3 and TRBJ2-1): EAGVVQSPRYKIIEKKQPVAFWCNPISGHNTLYWYLQNLGQGPELLIRYENEEAVDDSQLPKDRFSAERLKGVDSTLKIQPAELGDSAVYLCASSLVGGIYNEQFFGPGTRLTVL.

Only a few counts were recorded for this clone. The rearrangement joins TRBV7-6 to TRBJ2-7, with unresolved D. This CDR3 contains 13 residues. The germline V gene encodes CDR1 SGHVS and CDR2 FNYEAQ. V lost 6 bases to trimming and J lost 4 bases, with 13 bases between them. This CDR3 is CASSSILGYEQYF. CDR3 coding DNA: TGTGCCAGCAGTTCTATCCTAGGTTACGAGCAGTACTTC.

CDR3 bases: TGTGCCAGCAGTTCGCTACCCACCCCGGGAGTATCAGGGGAGCTGTTTTTT. Residues: CASSSLPTPGVSGELFF. The chain joins TRBV27 to TRBJ2-2, with a weak D call TRBD2 (6 bases). CDR3 length: 17 amino acids. In germline, CDR1 is MNHEY, CDR2 SMNVEV (reference sequence). V was cut by 4 bases and J by 8 bases, with 23 bases left in between.

V and J are TRBV7-2 and TRBJ1-4; TRBD1 is a possible D gene (5 bases). The CDR3 sequence is 16 residues long. CDR1 is SGHTA and CDR2 is FQGNSA in the germline V gene. V shed 2 bases and J shed 8 bases, with 18 bases lying between them. The DNA for the CDR3 is TGTGCCAGCAGCTTACTCGGGGGAGGGTACGACGAAAAACTGTTTTTT. Translating it yields CASSLLGGGYDEKLFF.

This chain links TRBV27 with TRBJ2-3; tentatively, D is TRBD1 (5 bases). Germline assignment: CDR1 MNHEY and CDR2 SMNVEV (reference sequence). The CDR3 totals 14 residues. The V end was cut by 6 bases, the J end by 5 bases, with 15 bases between. This CDR3 is CASRKGRAIDTQYF. The CDR3 bases are TGTGCCAGCAGGAAGGGCAGGGCGATAGATACGCAGTATTTT.

The chain uses TRBV15 and TRBJ2-2, with D uncertain. The CDR3 covers 14 residues. Deletions cut 5 bases from V and 0 bases from J, with 7 bases between. The germline V gene encodes CDR1 LNHNV and CDR2 YYDKDF (reference sequence). CDR3 residues: CATSPSPNTGELFF. CDR3 bases: TGTGCCACCAGCCCGAGCCCGAACACCGGGGAGCTGTTTTTT.

The chain recombines TRBV15 with TRBJ1-1, with D hard to call. The CDR3 totals 13 residues. Germline V gives CDR1 LNHNV, CDR2 YYDKDF (reference sequence). The V and J ends lost 0 bases and 5 bases respectively, with 7 bases between them. The CDR3 coding sequence is TGTGCCACCAGCAGAGATCGGCGGACTGAAGCTTTCTTT. Protein product: CATSRDRRTEAFF.

The chain couples TRBV7-9 to TRBJ1-2; D is unclear. The germline V and J ends were trimmed by 1 base and 2 bases, with 5 bases remaining between them. CDR1 is SEHNR and CDR2 is FQNEAQ in the germline V gene (reference sequence). The CDR3 covers 13 residues. The CDR3 nucleotides are TGTGCCAGCAGCTTAGGAGGGAACTATGGCTACACCTTC. Its protein product is CASSLGGNYGYTF.

The chain is built from TRBV6-6 and TRBJ1-4; 7 bases are shared with TRBD1. The CDR3 has 14 residues. CDR1 is MNHNY and CDR2 is SVGAGI in the germline V gene (reference sequence). J lost 1 base, V lost 5 bases, and 1 base had no gene match. For the CDR3, the DNA is TGTGCCAGCAGTCAGGGGGGAACTAATGAAAAACTGTTTTTT. It translates to CASSQGGTNEKLFF.

The genes are TRBV18 and TRBJ2-3; 10 nucleotides align to TRBD1. Germline loops: CDR1 KGHSH, CDR2 LQKENI. Losses at the gene ends were 3 bases for V and 4 bases for J; bases not matched to a gene: 13. The CDR3 runs 18 residues. CDR3 in DNA: TGTGCCAGCTCACCCCCATTCCGGACAGGGGGTTGGGCAGATACGCAGTATTTT. Protein sequence: CASSPPFRTGGWADTQYF.

V usage is TRBV27 and J usage is TRBJ1-5; D ambiguous. CDR1 and CDR2 from the germline V gene are MNHEY and SMNVEV (reference sequence). The CDR3 extends over 13 amino acids. V was trimmed by 5 bases and J by 7 bases, leaving 12 bases between them. The CDR3 DNA sequence: TGTGCCAGCAGTGCGAACCTCCGGCAGCCCCAGCATTTT. It translates to CASSANLRQPQHF.

The V gene is TRBV10-2, the J gene TRBJ2-1, with 8 bases that match TRBD2. Germline CDR1 and CDR2: WSHSY and SAAADI. J gave up 10 bases and V 2 bases, and 10 bases lay outside the gene matches. This CDR3 spans 15 amino acids. The DNA for the CDR3 is TGCGCCAGCAGTGAGATAAGCGGGGGTACTGCGGAGCAGTTCTTC. Its protein is CASSEISGGTAEQFF.

The chain combines TRBV27 with TRBJ2-2; D might be TRBD1 (5 bases). This CDR3 region has 13 residues. Germline assignment: CDR1 MNHEY and CDR2 SMNVEV (reference sequence). Trimming took off 8 bases at V and 6 bases at J, with 13 bases between the two ends. DNA of the CDR3: TGTGCCAGCTCCTTTAGGGGATCCGGGGAGCTGTTTTTT. This gives the protein CASSFRGSGELFF.

In this sample, this clone turned up a few times. This rearrangement joins TRBV7-9 to TRBJ1-1; weak D call: TRBD1 (6 bases). Trimming left V 11 bases short and J 7 bases short, with 14 bases between. This CDR3 has 11 residues. Germline V gives CDR1 SEHNR, CDR2 FQNEAQ (reference sequence). The CDR3 loop is CAGWGGGEAFF. DNA for the CDR3: TGTGCCGGCTGGGGAGGGGGTGAAGCTTTCTTT.

This rearrangement joins TRBV30 to TRBJ1-1; D unresolved. Trimming removed 0 bases from V and 4 bases from J, with 9 bases in between. Germline CDR1 reads GTSNPN; CDR2 reads SVGIG (reference sequence). The CDR3 has 13 amino acids. This CDR3 reads CAWSVLPGTEAFF. As DNA, the CDR3 is TGTGCCTGGAGTGTCCTCCCGGGCACTGAAGCTTTCTTT.

This sequence joins TRBV4-3 and TRBJ2-3; D perhaps matches TRBD2 (6 bases). V dropped 4 bases and J dropped 6 bases, with 11 bases sitting between them. Per germline, CDR1 LGHNA and CDR2 YSLEER. This CDR3 comprises 13 residues. CDR3 bases: TGCGCCAGCAGCCGCCGAGGAGGGGATACGCAGTATTTT. Its translation: CASSRRGGDTQYF.

The V and J genes are TRBV29-1 and TRBJ1-5; the match to TRBD1 covers 12 bases. The V segment lost 3 bases and the J segment 4 bases; nucleotides outside the gene matches: 10. The V gene's germline CDR1 is SQVTM and CDR2 ANQGSEA. The CDR3 has 17 amino acids. CDR3 DNA: TGCAGCGTTGATTTGCGGGACAGGGGGCTTCGAAATCAGCCCCAGCATTTT. Encoded protein: CSVDLRDRGLRNQPQHF.

The rearrangement links TRBV6-1 to TRBJ2-1; 11 bases line up with TRBD2. Germline V gene data show CDR1 as MNHNS and CDR2 as SASEGT. The V and J ends lost 5 bases and 8 bases, in that order; junction bases with no gene match: 8. The length of the CDR3 is 15 residues. CDR3 DNA: TGTGCCAGCAGTCTAACTAGCGGGAGAGGCTATGAGCAGTTCTTC. Protein product: CASSLTSGRGYEQFF.

The V call is TRBV10-3, the J call TRBJ2-5; TRBD2 might be the D (6 bases). The CDR3 has 14 amino acids. Trimming removed 0 bases at V and 4 bases at J, with 9 bases between. In germline, CDR1 is ENHRY, CDR2 SYGVKD. CDR3 bases: TGTGCCATCAGTGAGTCGAGGGGAGGAGAGACCCAGTACTTC. This sequence encodes CAISESRGGETQYF.

The rearrangement uses TRBV2 and TRBJ2-3; TRBD2 agrees at 11 bases. With 5 bases clipped from V and 1 base from J, the junction kept 2 bases outside the gene matches. Germline loops: CDR1 SNHLY, CDR2 FYNNEI. The CDR3 contains 15 residues. The CDR3 sequence is CASSTLAGGTDTQYF. CDR3 nucleotide sequence: TGTGCCAGCAGTACACTAGCGGGAGGCACAGATACGCAGTATTTT.

The chain uses TRBV7-2 and TRBJ2-5; D is unclear. The germline V gene has CDR1 SGHTA and CDR2 FQGNSA. Trimming pared 5 bases from V and 5 bases from J, leaving 21 bases between. The length of the CDR3 is 16 residues. CDR3 coding DNA: TGTGCCAGCAGCACACCGGGTGCAGAAGTTGGGGAGACCCAGTACTTC. Translation gives CASSTPGAEVGETQYF.

The chain uses TRBV7-9 and TRBJ2-1; D is unresolved. V was trimmed by 4 bases and J by 6 bases, leaving 7 bases between them. Germline V gene lookup returns CDR1 SEHNR and CDR2 FQNEAQ (reference sequence). The CDR3 consists of 12 residues. The CDR3 reads CASSSPVNEQFF. The CDR3 nucleotides are TGTGCCAGCAGCTCCCCGGTCAATGAGCAGTTCTTC.

The chain employs TRBV9 and TRBJ2-3; D is possibly TRBD2 (5 bases). Germline lookup yields CDR1 SGDLS and CDR2 YYNGEE. Trimming took 0 bases from V and 0 from J, leaving 8 bases between them. The length of the CDR3 is 15 residues. CDR3 bases: TGTGCCAGCAGCGTAGATGGGGAGAGCACAGATACGCAGTATTTT. Translation: CASSVDGESTDTQYF.

The rearrangement joins TRBV9 to TRBJ1-1, with TRBD1 matching over 12 bases. In germline, CDR1 is SGDLS, CDR2 YYNGEE. The trim removed 3 bases at V and 7 bases at J, leaving 7 bases unmatched. This CDR3 spans 15 amino acids. CDR3 residues: CASSASGTGGDEAFF. The CDR3 DNA is TGTGCCAGCAGCGCTTCGGGGACAGGGGGCGATGAAGCTTTCTTT.

The chain recombines TRBV5-6 with TRBJ2-1; 7 nucleotides agree with TRBD2. The length of the CDR3 is 16 residues. Trimming removed 5 bases from V and 0 bases from J; junction bases left unmatched: 8. Germline V gene data show CDR1 as SGHDT and CDR2 as YYEEEE. Here the CDR3 DNA reads TGTGCCAGCAGGCCAGCGGGATTCTTCTCCTACAATGAGCAGTTCTTC. It specifies CASRPAGFFSYNEQFF.

The rearrangement links TRBV5-1 to TRBJ2-7; weak D call: TRBD1 (6 bases). Trimming took off 0 bases at V and 7 bases at J, with 14 bases between the two ends. CDR1 and CDR2 (germline): SGHRS, YFSETQ. CDR3 size: 14 residues. In DNA form, the CDR3 reads TGCGCCAGCAGCTTGGAACAGGGCTTCCAGGAGCAGTACTTC. Protein sequence: CASSLEQGFQEQYF. Together with reference TRBV5-1 and TRBJ2-7, the CDR3 gives the full variable domain: KAGVTQTPRYLIKTRGQQVTLSCSPISGHRSVSWYQQTPGQGLQFLFEYFSETQRNKGNFPGRFSGRQFSNSRSEMNVSTLELGDSALYLCASSLEQGFQEQYFGPGTRLTVT.

This sequence joins TRBV19 and TRBJ2-1; 11 positions match TRBD2. CDR1 is LNHDA, CDR2 SQIVND, per germline (reference sequence). Trimming cost V 5 bases and J 2 bases; bases outside gene matches: 5. The CDR3 is 16 residues long. DNA of the CDR3: TGTGCCAGTAGTGCCCTAGCGGGAGGCCCCTACAATGAGCAGTTCTTC. Translation gives CASSALAGGPYNEQFF.